These T cell receptor beta chains were read from a single sample in a study of T cell responses to AZD1222 COVID-19 vaccine. Repertoires were generated with immunoSEQ multiplex PCR, while TCRdb's copy carries only in-frame clones and drops some. The table lists around 99,000 clones, over 75% of them singletons. The sample was peripheral blood, taken on day 0 of MenACWY control vaccination. The origin of the receptors is an adult in good health. The CDR3 runs from the conserved cysteine through the conserved F or W. The order of the fields is J gene, V gene, CDR3 protein.

J gene: TRBJ1-1; V gene: TRBV7-3; CDR3 protein: CASSGGALNTEAFF
J gene: TRBJ1-5; V gene: TRBV30; CDR3 protein: CAWSVGGAFQPQHF
J gene: TRBJ1-6; V gene: TRBV7-2; CDR3 protein: CASSLEGTPLHF
J gene: TRBJ1-2; V gene: TRBV28; CDR3 protein: CASSPNYGYTF
J gene: TRBJ1-1; V gene: TRBV6-2/TRBV6-3; CDR3 protein: CASSAGMDTEAFF
J gene: TRBJ1-6; V gene: TRBV2; CDR3 protein: CASSGGATGNNSPLHF
J gene: TRBJ2-7; V gene: TRBV5-1; CDR3 protein: CASSLDRGQGEQYF
J gene: TRBJ1-2; V gene: TRBV28; CDR3 protein: CASRQVNYGYTF
J gene: TRBJ2-7; V gene: TRBV5-1; CDR3 protein: CASSLEPTSGSYAEQYF
J gene: TRBJ2-3; V gene: TRBV5-4; CDR3 protein: CASRALGLAGVRTDTQYF
J gene: TRBJ1-4; V gene: TRBV11-2; CDR3 protein: CASSSVAIEKLFF
J gene: TRBJ2-1; V gene: TRBV29-1; CDR3 protein: CSVTVRINEQFF
J gene: TRBJ1-3; V gene: TRBV3-1/TRBV3-2; CDR3 protein: CASSQRGADTIYF
J gene: TRBJ2-7; V gene: TRBV29-1; CDR3 protein: CSVGRNRGPAYEQYF
J gene: TRBJ2-1; V gene: TRBV4-2; CDR3 protein: CASSQDRWGSNEQFF
J gene: TRBJ2-2; V gene: TRBV18; CDR3 protein: CASSPFGGNTGELFF
J gene: TRBJ1-2; V gene: TRBV7-8; CDR3 protein: CASSLPSSGNYGYTF
J gene: TRBJ1-2; V gene: TRBV27; CDR3 protein: CASSQGQGIYGYTF
J gene: TRBJ2-6; V gene: TRBV28; CDR3 protein: CASSPRWGSGANVLTF
J gene: TRBJ1-1; V gene: TRBV18; CDR3 protein: CASSPLQGASGTEAFF
J gene: TRBJ1-4; V gene: TRBV27; CDR3 protein: CASRKQGAGEKLFF
J gene: TRBJ1-3; V gene: TRBV27; CDR3 protein: CASSLDEGRASIYF
J gene: TRBJ2-3; V gene: TRBV4-3; CDR3 protein: CASSQDLAGGIDTQYF
J gene: TRBJ1-5; V gene: TRBV11-2; CDR3 protein: CASSLDRAQPQHF
J gene: TRBJ2-2; V gene: TRBV7-2; CDR3 protein: CASSLPLAGELFF
J gene: TRBJ2-1; V gene: TRBV27; CDR3 protein: CASSLKGYVTSGVNEQFF
J gene: TRBJ1-2; V gene: TRBV28; CDR3 protein: CASSLAGQGRSYGYTF
J gene: TRBJ1-2; V gene: TRBV7-8; CDR3 protein: CASSRGGRVNYGYTF
J gene: TRBJ1-2; V gene: TRBV11-1; CDR3 protein: CASSLQQGSGYTF
J gene: TRBJ1-1; V gene: TRBV9; CDR3 protein: CASSVGGETTEAFF
J gene: TRBJ1-4; V gene: TRBV19; CDR3 protein: CASSIPGTNEKLFF
J gene: TRBJ1-4; V gene: TRBV7-9; CDR3 protein: CASSFWQGNEKLFF
J gene: TRBJ2-1; V gene: TRBV18; CDR3 protein: CASSPRQGRRGEQFF
J gene: TRBJ1-1; V gene: TRBV6-5; CDR3 protein: CASSLGEGTEAFF
J gene: TRBJ2-1; V gene: TRBV2; CDR3 protein: CASNRELPSYNEQFF
J gene: TRBJ2-3; V gene: TRBV7-2; CDR3 protein: CASSFQGEDTQYF
J gene: TRBJ1-2; V gene: TRBV9; CDR3 protein: CASTIGTASYGYTF
J gene: TRBJ1-3; V gene: TRBV19; CDR3 protein: CASSTTDTPGNTIYF
J gene: TRBJ2-1; V gene: TRBV11-2; CDR3 protein: CASSPEGSFSYNEQFF
J gene: TRBJ2-7; V gene: TRBV6-2/TRBV6-3; CDR3 protein: CASSYPSGGIPSYEQYF
J gene: TRBJ2-3; V gene: TRBV28; CDR3 protein: CASSFLGESTDTQYF
J gene: TRBJ2-1; V gene: TRBV4-2; CDR3 protein: CASSQDGSGGSYNEQFF
J gene: TRBJ1-6; V gene: TRBV28; CDR3 protein: CAGRQISSYNSPLHF
J gene: TRBJ1-2; V gene: TRBV28; CDR3 protein: CASTPGPGDGYTF
J gene: TRBJ1-6; V gene: TRBV4-2; CDR3 protein: CASSQDETSPLHF
J gene: TRBJ2-5; V gene: TRBV6-2/TRBV6-3; CDR3 protein: CASSPVSGGVETQYF
J gene: TRBJ1-2; V gene: TRBV27; CDR3 protein: CASSSGQGGSGYTF
J gene: TRBJ2-7; V gene: TRBV3-1/TRBV3-2; CDR3 protein: CASRTSGEQYF
J gene: TRBJ1-4; V gene: TRBV4-3; CDR3 protein: CASSQDPPKTGSGLFF
J gene: TRBJ1-2; V gene: TRBV7-8; CDR3 protein: CASSRETHGADGYTF
J gene: TRBJ2-7; V gene: TRBV3-1/TRBV3-2; CDR3 protein: CASSHRRLAGGRTSYEQYF